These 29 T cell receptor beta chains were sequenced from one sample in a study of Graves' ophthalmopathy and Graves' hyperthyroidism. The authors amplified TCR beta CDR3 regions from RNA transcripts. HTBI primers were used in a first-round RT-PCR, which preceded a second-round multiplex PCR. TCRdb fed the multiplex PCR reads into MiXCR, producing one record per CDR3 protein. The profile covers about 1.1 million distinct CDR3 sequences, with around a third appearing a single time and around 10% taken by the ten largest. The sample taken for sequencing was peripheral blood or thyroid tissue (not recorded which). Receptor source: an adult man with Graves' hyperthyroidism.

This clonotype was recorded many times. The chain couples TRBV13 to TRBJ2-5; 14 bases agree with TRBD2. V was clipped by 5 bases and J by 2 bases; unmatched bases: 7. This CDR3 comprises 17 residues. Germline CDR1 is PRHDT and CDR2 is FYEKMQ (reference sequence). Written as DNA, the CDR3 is TGTGCCAGCAGCACGGGACTAGCGGGGGAAAAACAAGAGACCCAGTACTTC. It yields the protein CASSTGLAGEKQETQYF.

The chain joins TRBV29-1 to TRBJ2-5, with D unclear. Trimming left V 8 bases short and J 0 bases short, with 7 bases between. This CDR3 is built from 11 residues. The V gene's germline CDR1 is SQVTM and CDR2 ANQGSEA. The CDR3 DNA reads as TGCAGCTTACAGTACCAAGAGACCCAGTACTTC. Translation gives CSLQYQETQYF.

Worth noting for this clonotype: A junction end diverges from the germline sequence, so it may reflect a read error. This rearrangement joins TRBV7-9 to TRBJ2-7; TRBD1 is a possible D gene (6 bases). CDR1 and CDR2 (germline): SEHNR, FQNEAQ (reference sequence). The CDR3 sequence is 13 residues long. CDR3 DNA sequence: TGTGCTAGCAACCAAGACAGGCTGGGAGAGCAGTACTTC. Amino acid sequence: CASNQDRLGEQYF.

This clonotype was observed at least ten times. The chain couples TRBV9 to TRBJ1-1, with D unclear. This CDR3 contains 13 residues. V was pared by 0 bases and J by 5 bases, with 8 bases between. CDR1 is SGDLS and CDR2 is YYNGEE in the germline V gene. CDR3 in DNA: TGTGCCAGCAGCGTAGCGGGGTCGACTGAAGCTTTCTTT. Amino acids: CASSVAGSTEAFF.

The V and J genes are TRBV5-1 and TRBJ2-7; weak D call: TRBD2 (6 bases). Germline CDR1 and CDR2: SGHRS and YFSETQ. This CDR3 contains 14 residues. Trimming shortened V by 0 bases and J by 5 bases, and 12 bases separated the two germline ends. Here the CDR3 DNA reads TGCGCCAGCAGCTTGGCGACAGCGGGTAACGAGCAGTACTTC. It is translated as CASSLATAGNEQYF.

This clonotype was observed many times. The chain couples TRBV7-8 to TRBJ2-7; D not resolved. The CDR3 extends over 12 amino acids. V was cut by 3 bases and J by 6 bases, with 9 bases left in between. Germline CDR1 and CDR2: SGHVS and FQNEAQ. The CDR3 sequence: CASSFISSEQYF. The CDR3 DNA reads TGTGCCAGCAGCTTTATTAGCTCCGAGCAGTACTTC.

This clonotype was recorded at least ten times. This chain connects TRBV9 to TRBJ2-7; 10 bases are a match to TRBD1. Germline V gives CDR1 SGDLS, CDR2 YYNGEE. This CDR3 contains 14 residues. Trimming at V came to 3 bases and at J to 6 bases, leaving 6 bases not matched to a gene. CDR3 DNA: TGTGCCAGCAGCGCCGGGACAGGGGACTTCGAGCAGTACTTC. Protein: CASSAGTGDFEQYF.

The CDR3 nucleotides are TGCAGTGCTCAGGCGACAGACTATGGCTACACCTTC. Translation gives CSAQATDYGYTF. This sequence joins TRBV20-1 and TRBJ1-2; TRBD1 might be the D (5 bases). With 5 bases removed from V and 3 bases from J, the gap between germline ends came to 10 bases. This CDR3 has 12 amino acids. In germline, CDR1 is DFQATT, CDR2 SNEGSKA (reference sequence).

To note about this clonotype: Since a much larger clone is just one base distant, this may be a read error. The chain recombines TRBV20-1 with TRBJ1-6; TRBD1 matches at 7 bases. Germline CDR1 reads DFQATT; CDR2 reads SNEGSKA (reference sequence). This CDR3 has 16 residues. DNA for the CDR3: TGCAGTGCTAGAGAACCGGGACAGCCCTATAATCCACCCCTCCACTTT. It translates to CSAREPGQPYNPPLHF.

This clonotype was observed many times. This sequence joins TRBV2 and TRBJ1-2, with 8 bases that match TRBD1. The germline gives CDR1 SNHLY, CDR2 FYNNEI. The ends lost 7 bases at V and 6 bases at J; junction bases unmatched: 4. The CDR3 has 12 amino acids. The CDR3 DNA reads TGTGCCAGCACCGGGACAGGTGATGGCTACACCTTC. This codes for CASTGTGDGYTF. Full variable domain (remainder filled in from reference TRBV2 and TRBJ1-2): EPEVTQTPSHQVTQMGQEVILRCVPISNHLYFYWYRQILGQKVEFLVSFYNNEISEKSEIFDDQFSVERPDGSNFTLKIRSTKLEDSAMYFCASTGTGDGYTFGSGTRLTVV.

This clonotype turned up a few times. This chain's CDR3 is CASSQQQGINYGYTF. For the CDR3, the DNA is TGTGCCAGCAGCCAACAACAGGGGATTAACTATGGCTACACCTTC. This chain links TRBV16 with TRBJ1-2; TRBD1 matches 7 bases. The CDR3 covers 15 residues. V lost 2 bases to trimming and J lost 1 base; unmatched junction nucleotides: 4. Germline V gene lookup returns CDR1 KGHSY and CDR2 FQNENV.

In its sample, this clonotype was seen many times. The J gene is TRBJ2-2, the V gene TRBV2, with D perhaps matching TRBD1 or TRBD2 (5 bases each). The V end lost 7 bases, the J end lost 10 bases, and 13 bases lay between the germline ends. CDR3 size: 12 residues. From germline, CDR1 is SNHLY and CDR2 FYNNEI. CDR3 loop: CASNFLGEELFF. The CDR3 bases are TGTGCCAGCAACTTTTTGGGGGAGGAGCTGTTTTTT.

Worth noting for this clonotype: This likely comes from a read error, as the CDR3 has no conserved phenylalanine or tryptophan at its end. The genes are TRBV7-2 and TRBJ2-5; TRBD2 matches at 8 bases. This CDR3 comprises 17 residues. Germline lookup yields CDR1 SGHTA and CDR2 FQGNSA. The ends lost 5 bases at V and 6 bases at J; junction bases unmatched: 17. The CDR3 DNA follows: TGTGCCAGCAGCGGGGGAAACCTGGGCGGACTAGCACAGACCCAGTACCTC. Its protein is CASSGGNLGGLAQTQYL.

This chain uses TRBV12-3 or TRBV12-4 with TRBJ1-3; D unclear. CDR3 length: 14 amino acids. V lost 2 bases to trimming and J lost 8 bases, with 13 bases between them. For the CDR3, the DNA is TGTGCCAGCAGTTTACGGGGTCCCCGTGACACCATATATTTT. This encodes CASSLRGPRDTIYF.

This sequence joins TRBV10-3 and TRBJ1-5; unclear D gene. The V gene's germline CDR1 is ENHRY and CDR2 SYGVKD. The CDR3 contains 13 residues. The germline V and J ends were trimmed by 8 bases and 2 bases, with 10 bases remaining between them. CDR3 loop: CAIETGGNQPQHF. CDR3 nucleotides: TGTGCCATCGAGACTGGGGGCAATCAGCCCCAGCATTTT.

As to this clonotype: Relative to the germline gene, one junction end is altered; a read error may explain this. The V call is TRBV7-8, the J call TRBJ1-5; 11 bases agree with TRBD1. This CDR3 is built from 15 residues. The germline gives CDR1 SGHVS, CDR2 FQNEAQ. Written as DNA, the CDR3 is TGTGCCAGTAGTGTCCGGACAGGGGGCAATCAGCCTCAGCATTTT. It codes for CASSVRTGGNQPQHF.

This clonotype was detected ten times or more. The chain's CDR3 is CSAKGTAGQPQHF. CDR3 bases: TGCAGTGCTAAAGGCACAGCAGGTCAGCCCCAGCATTTT. V usage is TRBV20-1 and J usage is TRBJ1-5; D is unresolved. Germline CDR1 DFQATT, CDR2 SNEGSKA (reference sequence). Between the trimmed V and J ends, which lost 4 bases and 6 bases, there was a span of 13 bases. The CDR3 sequence is 13 residues long.

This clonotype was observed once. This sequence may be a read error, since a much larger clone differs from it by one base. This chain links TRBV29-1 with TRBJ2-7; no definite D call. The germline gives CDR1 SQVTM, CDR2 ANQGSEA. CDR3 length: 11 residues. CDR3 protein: CNFSDPYEQYF. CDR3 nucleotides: TGCAACTTTTCCGACCCTTACGAGCAGTACTTC.

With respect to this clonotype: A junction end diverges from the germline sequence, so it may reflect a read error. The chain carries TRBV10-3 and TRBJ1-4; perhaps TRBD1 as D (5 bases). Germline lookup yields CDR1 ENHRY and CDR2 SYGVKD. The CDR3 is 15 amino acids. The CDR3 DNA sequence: TGTGCCAGCAGTTACGAAGGACGGACAAATGAAAAACTGTTTTTT. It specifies CASSYEGRTNEKLFF.

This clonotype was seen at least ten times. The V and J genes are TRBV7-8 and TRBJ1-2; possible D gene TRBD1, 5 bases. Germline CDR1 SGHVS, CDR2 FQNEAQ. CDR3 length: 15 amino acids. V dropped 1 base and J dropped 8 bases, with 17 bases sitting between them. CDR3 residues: CASSLEARAHGGYTF. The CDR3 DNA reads TGTGCCAGCAGCTTAGAGGCCAGGGCGCATGGAGGCTACACCTTC. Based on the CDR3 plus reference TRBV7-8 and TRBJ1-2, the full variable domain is GAGVSQSPRYKVAKRGQDVALRCDPISGHVSLFWYQQALGQGPEFLTYFQNEAQLDKSGLPSDRFFAERPEGSVSTLKIQRTQQEDSAVYLCASSLEARAHGGYTFGSGTRLTVV.

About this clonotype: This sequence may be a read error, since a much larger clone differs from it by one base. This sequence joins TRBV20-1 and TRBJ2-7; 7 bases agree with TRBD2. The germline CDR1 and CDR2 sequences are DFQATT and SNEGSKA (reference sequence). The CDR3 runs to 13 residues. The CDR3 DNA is TGCAGTGCTAGGAGGCTAGCGGTCTACGAGCAGCACTTC. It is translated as CSARRLAVYEQHF.

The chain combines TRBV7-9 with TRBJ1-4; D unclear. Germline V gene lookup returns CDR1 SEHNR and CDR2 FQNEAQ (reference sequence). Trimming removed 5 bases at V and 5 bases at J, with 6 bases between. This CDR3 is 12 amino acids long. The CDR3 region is CASSPPNEKLFF. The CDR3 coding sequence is TGTGCCAGCAGCCCCCCCAATGAAAAACTGTTTTTT.

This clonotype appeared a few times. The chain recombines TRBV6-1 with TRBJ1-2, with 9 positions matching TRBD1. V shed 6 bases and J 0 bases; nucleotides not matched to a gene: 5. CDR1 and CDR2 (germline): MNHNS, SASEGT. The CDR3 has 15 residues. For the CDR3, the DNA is TGTGCCAGCAGGGGGGACAGGGCAACTAACTATGGCTACACCTTC. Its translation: CASRGDRATNYGYTF.

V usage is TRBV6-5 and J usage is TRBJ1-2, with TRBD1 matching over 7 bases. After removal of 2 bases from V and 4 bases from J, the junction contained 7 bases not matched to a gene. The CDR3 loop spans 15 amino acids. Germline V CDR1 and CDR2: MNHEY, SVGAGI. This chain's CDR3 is CASSYTQGVGYGYTF. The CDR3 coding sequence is TGTGCCAGCAGTTACACGCAGGGGGTCGGCTATGGCTACACCTTC.

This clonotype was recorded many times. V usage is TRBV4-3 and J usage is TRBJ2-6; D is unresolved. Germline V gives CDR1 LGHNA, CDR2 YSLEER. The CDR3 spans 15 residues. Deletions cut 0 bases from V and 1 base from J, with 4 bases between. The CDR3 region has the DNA TGCGCCAGCAGCCAAGACCGATCTGGGGCCAACGTCCTGACTTTC. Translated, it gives CASSQDRSGANVLTF.

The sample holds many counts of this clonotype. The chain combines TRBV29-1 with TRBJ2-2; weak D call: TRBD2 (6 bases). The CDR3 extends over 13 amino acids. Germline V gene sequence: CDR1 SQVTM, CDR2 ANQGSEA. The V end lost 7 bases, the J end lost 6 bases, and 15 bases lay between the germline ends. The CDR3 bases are TGCAGCGGGGCGCGGGGAATAGCCGGGGAGCTGTTTTTT. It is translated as CSGARGIAGELFF.

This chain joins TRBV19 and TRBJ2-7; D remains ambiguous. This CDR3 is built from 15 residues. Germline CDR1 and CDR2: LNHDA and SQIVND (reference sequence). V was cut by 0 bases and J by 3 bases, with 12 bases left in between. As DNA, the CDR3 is TGTGCCAGTAGTATAGAACAGCGCCCTATCTACGAGCAGTACTTC. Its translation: CASSIEQRPIYEQYF.

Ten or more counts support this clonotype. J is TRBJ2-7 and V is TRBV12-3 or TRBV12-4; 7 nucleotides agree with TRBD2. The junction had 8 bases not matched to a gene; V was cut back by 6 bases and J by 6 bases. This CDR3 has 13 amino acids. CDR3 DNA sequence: TGTGCCAGCAGGGGGGGAGGGAGAGGCGAGCAGTACTTC. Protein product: CASRGGGRGEQYF.

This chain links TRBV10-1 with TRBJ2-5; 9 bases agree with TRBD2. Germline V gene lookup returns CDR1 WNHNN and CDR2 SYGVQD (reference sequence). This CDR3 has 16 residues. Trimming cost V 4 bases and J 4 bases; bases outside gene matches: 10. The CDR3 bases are TGCGCCAGCAGTGTGAGCGGGGGGTTACCGACAGAGACCCAGTACTTC. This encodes CASSVSGGLPTETQYF.